What follows are 11 T cell receptor beta chains derived from one specimen sequenced in a study of control samples from healthy donors and cancer patients. Method: immunoSEQ multiplex PCR; TCRdb's copy keeps in-frame clones and lacks some. This sample carries 200,000 or so clones, roughly 94% of them seen once, and the ten largest clones take around 1.5%. Source material: blood. These receptors were collected from a man between 45 and 60 years old in good health.

This clone came up once. The V and J genes are TRBV7-2 and TRBJ2-7; 11 bases map to TRBD1. Germline CDR1 reads SGHTA; CDR2 reads FQGNSA. CDR3 length: 16 residues. V lost 1 base to trimming and J lost 3 bases; unmatched junction nucleotides: 5. CDR3 amino acids: CASSLVGGTGGYEQYF. DNA for the CDR3: TGTGCCAGCAGCTTAGTAGGGGGGACAGGGGGCTACGAGCAGTACTTC.

The rearrangement joins TRBV5-1 to TRBJ1-1; D might be TRBD1 (6 bases). Germline-derived CDR1 and CDR2 are SGHRS and YFSETQ. This CDR3 is built from 15 residues. The V end lost 7 bases, the J end lost 2 bases, and 18 bases lay between the germline ends. The CDR3 spells CASRRGAITNTEAFF. The CDR3 bases are TGCGCCAGCCGGCGGGGGGCCATAACCAACACTGAAGCTTTCTTT. Filled out from reference TRBV5-1 and TRBJ1-1, the complete variable domain reads KAGVTQTPRYLIKTRGQQVTLSCSPISGHRSVSWYQQTPGQGLQFLFEYFSETQRNKGNFPGRFSGRQFSNSRSEMNVSTLELGDSALYLCASRRGAITNTEAFFGQGTRLTVV.

V gene TRBV30 combines with J gene TRBJ2-4; unclear D gene. V gave up 3 bases and J gave up 1 base, with 4 bases separating them. This CDR3 has 12 amino acids. Germline V gene data show CDR1 as GTSNPN and CDR2 as SVGIG (reference sequence). CDR3 amino acids: CAWREAKNIQYF. CDR3 bases: TGTGCCTGGAGGGAGGCCAAAAACATTCAGTACTTC.

In its sample, this clone was seen a few times. This chain joins TRBV5-6 and TRBJ1-4; D possibly corresponds to TRBD1 (5 bases). The germline V gene has CDR1 SGHDT and CDR2 YYEEEE. Trimming took off 0 bases at V and 8 bases at J, with 14 bases between the two ends. The CDR3 has 15 amino acids. CDR3 sequence: CASSLEPGLREKLFF. CDR3 nucleotides: TGTGCCAGCAGCTTGGAGCCGGGGCTTAGAGAAAAACTGTTTTTT.

The V and J genes are TRBV2 and TRBJ1-1; 11 bases map to TRBD1. The CDR3 has 15 amino acids. Germline-derived CDR1 and CDR2 are SNHLY and FYNNEI. V lost 6 bases and J lost 3; bases outside the gene matches: 6. CDR3 DNA sequence: TGTGCCAGCAGCGCTAGGGGACAGGGGGACACTGAAGCTTTCTTT. Translation gives CASSARGQGDTEAFF.

The rearrangement links TRBV7-8 to TRBJ2-7; maybe TRBD2 (6 bases). The CDR3 is made up of 17 amino acids. V was cut by 0 bases and J by 3 bases, with 18 bases left in between. The germline CDR1 and CDR2 sequences are SGHVS and FQNEAQ. This CDR3 is CASSLAVRGEPGYEQYV. The DNA for the CDR3 is TGTGCCAGCAGCTTAGCAGTACGCGGGGAGCCAGGCTACGAGCAGTACGTC.

This chain connects TRBV11-2 to TRBJ2-7, with D unresolved. The CDR3 contains 11 residues. CDR1 and CDR2 (germline): SGHAT, FQNNGV. V was trimmed by 5 bases and J by 2 bases, leaving 4 bases between them. CDR3 sequence (DNA): TGTGCCAGCAGCGTCCCCTACGAGCAGTACTTC. This gives the protein CASSVPYEQYF.

The rearrangement uses TRBV7-9 and TRBJ1-2; D is possibly TRBD1 (6 bases). CDR1 and CDR2 from the germline V gene are SEHNR and FQNEAQ (reference sequence). Between the trimmed V and J ends, which lost 4 bases and 8 bases, there was a span of 14 bases. The CDR3 runs 13 residues. The CDR3: CASSYRQAEGYTF. The CDR3 DNA follows: TGTGCCAGCAGCTACCGACAGGCGGAAGGCTACACCTTC.

This sequence joins TRBV18 and TRBJ1-5; D remains ambiguous. V was trimmed by 4 bases and J by 7 bases, leaving 8 bases between them. Germline values: CDR1 KGHSH, CDR2 LQKENI. The CDR3 runs 12 residues. The CDR3 region is CASSHLGQPQHF. The CDR3 nucleotides read TGTGCCAGCTCACATTTAGGACAGCCCCAGCATTTT.

The CDR3 loop is CASSYGTSGVQDTQYF. The CDR3 DNA reads as TGTGCCAGCAGCTATGGGACTAGCGGGGTGCAAGATACGCAGTATTTT. The chain combines TRBV5-4 with TRBJ2-3, with 13 bases that match TRBD2. The J segment lost 5 bases and the V segment lost 3 bases, leaving 6 bases of the junction unmatched. This CDR3 has 16 residues. The germline V gene encodes CDR1 SGHNT and CDR2 YYREEE (reference sequence).

The V call is TRBV6-6, the J call TRBJ2-7, with D tentatively TRBD2 (6 bases). The CDR3 spans 14 residues. Deletions cut 0 bases from V and 4 bases from J, with 10 bases between. The germline V gene encodes CDR1 MNHNY and CDR2 SVGAGI (reference sequence). The CDR3 DNA sequence: TGTGCCAGCAGTTACTCGTCAGGGAGGTACGAGCAGTACTTC. Translated: CASSYSSGRYEQYF.